This TCR beta chain is from a study of T-cell reconstitution after alpha-beta-depleted transplantation in children. Study-level results: About two months after transplant, alpha-beta T cells reportedly came from several hundred expanded graft clones. At day 60, the high TCRbeta diversity found in some patients originated from recipient T cells and thymic progenitors that had survived.

Unique molecular identifiers featured in how the TCRbeta library was prepared. MiXCR was run by TCRdb on the PCR reads, yielding one entry per CDR3 protein. The data hold roughly 670,000 distinct CDR3 sequences, with approximately 14% observed a single time. The table lists this clonotype with many counts. Antigen specificity is unknown. The TCR was taken from a girl aged 2-15 years with congenital amegakaryocytic thrombocytopenia, due to receive a stem cell transplant. Material: PBMCs, obtained before TCRalphabeta/CD19-depleted stem cell transplant.

Here the CDR3 reads CASSLGLLLGQFF. For the CDR3, the DNA is TGTGCCAGCAGTTTAGGACTCCTCTTAGGGCAGTTCTTC. The chain links TRBV12-3 or TRBV12-4 to TRBJ2-1; the D is unclear. V lost 1 base to trimming and J lost 12 bases, with 13 bases between them. The CDR3 consists of 13 residues.